This T cell receptor beta chain was sequenced during a study of T cell repertoires in cytomegalovirus infection. The overall study: Recently described HLA-C-restricted plus well-studied HLA-B-restricted CMV epitopes were used. Shared public TCR beta signatures pointed to both CMV infection and a matching HLA type. Whole-study results and caveats: CMV-specific TCR beta clonotypes restricted by HLA-C were the ones dominating the ex vivo response.

TCRdb fed the reads into MiXCR, producing one record per CDR3 protein. This sample has about 340,000 distinct CDR3 sequences, with roughly 29% found just once. The V end was cut by 0 bases, the J end by 2 bases, with 7 bases between. The length of the CDR3 is 15 residues. The germline gives CDR1 SEHNR, CDR2 FQNEAQ (reference sequence). This clonotype occurred a few times. The antigen is not known. The source was cultured PBMCs, collected from culture after CMV antigen stimulation. The gene calls are TRBV7-9 and TRBJ2-2; D not resolved. This TCR was recovered from a human donor in good health (CMV status not recorded). Some clones in this sample may be carry-over from other donors' samples. CDR3 in DNA: TGTGCCAGCAGCTTAGCGCTGGGCAACACCGGGGAGCTGTTTTTT. As protein: CASSLALGNTGELFF.